This TCR beta chain was sequenced for a study of T cells in Graves' hyperthyroidism and ophthalmopathy. Whole-study results and caveats: Blood also carried most thyroid clonotypes expanded above 0.001.

The source material, RNA transcripts, was used to amplify TCR beta CDR3 regions. With the HTBI primer set, the TCR CDR3 went through a first round of RT-PCR. One entry per CDR3 protein, called by TCRdb with MiXCR from the multiplex PCR reads. The sample has a few hundred thousand distinct CDR3 sequences, 35% to 55% seen once. The CDR3 extends over 14 amino acids. With 1 base removed from V and 1 base from J, the gap between germline ends came to 9 bases. Germline CDR1 and CDR2: DFQATT and SNEGSKA (reference sequence). Worth noting for this clonotype: Its target is not known.

The chain carries TRBV20-1 and TRBJ2-3; possibly TRBD2 for D (6 bases). The clonotype was recovered from a woman aged 18-29 years with Graves' hyperthyroidism. Specimen: peripheral blood or thyroid tissue (not recorded which). The DNA of the CDR3 is TGCAGTGCTAGAGTACCTAGCGGCACAGATACGCAGTATTTT. Amino acids: CSARVPSGTDTQYF.